This T cell receptor (beta chain) was retrieved from a study of control samples from healthy donors and cancer patients. TCRdb keeps only in-frame clones here, not all; method: immunoSEQ multiplex PCR. Of 97,000 or so clones listed, about 90% were seen once; the top ten hold roughly 2.5%. The sequence was obtained from a woman aged 18-35 years in good health. Material: blood.

The DNA for the CDR3 is TGCAGTGCTAGTACCCAAGAAGGTGGTAGCTTTATTGAAGATACGCAGTATTTT. It yields the protein CSASTQEGGSFIEDTQYF. This sequence joins TRBV20-1 and TRBJ2-3; unclear D gene. V lost 3 bases and J lost 5, with 27 bases in between. The CDR3 covers 18 residues. Germline assignment: CDR1 DFQATT and CDR2 SNEGSKA (reference sequence).